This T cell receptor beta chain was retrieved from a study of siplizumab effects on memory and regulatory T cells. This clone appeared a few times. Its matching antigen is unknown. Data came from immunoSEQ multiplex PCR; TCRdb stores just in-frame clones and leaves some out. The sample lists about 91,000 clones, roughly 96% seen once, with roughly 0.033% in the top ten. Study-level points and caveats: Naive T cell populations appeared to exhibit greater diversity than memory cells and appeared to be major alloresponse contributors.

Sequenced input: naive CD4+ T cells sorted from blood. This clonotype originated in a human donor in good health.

The chain's CDR3 is CASSVGQGVPSEQYF. The DNA for the CDR3 is TGTGCCAGCAGCGTAGGCCAGGGAGTCCCCTCCGAGCAGTACTTC. This chain connects TRBV9 to TRBJ2-7; perhaps D is TRBD1 or TRBD2 (5 bases each). Trimming cost V 0 bases and J 6 bases, with 16 bases left between them. The germline gives CDR1 SGDLS, CDR2 YYNGEE. The CDR3 sequence is 15 residues long.